These 20 T cell receptor beta chains share one sample of origin, sequenced in a study of blood T cell repertoires in COVID-19 (dated by TCRdb to the early 2020s). Libraries were built with the immunoSEQ multiplex PCR assay. Here the immuneACCESS table is served through TCRdb, limited to in-frame sequences with V and J called. Missing clones are a known gap in these copies; in checked studies unresolved V genes cover under half, and the rest lacks a known reason. The sample contains around 120,000 clones, 80% to 90% of them found a single time. Roughly 30% of the sample rests with the top ten. Sequencing was carried out using peripheral blood. Source of these receptors: a woman aged 80 or over with acute or convalescent COVID-19.

The chain is built from TRBV5-1 and TRBJ2-3, with 14 bases identical to TRBD2. The V gene end was trimmed by 4 bases and the J gene end by 3 bases; junction bases not matched to a gene: 7. Germline lookup yields CDR1 SGHRS and CDR2 YFSETQ. The CDR3 runs 17 residues. CDR3 region: CASSTGLAGGYTDTQYF. The CDR3 bases are TGCGCCAGCAGCACAGGACTAGCGGGGGGCTATACAGATACGCAGTATTTT.

This clone came up once. The chain has TRBV5-5 and TRBJ2-7; D is possibly TRBD1 (5 bases). This CDR3 spans 14 amino acids. CDR1 is SGHKS and CDR2 is YYEKEE in the germline V gene (reference sequence). The V and J ends lost 2 bases and 6 bases respectively, with 15 bases between them. CDR3 in DNA: TGTGCCAGCAGCTTTGTCCCCAGGGCTGGCGAGCAGTACTTC. This encodes CASSFVPRAGEQYF.

J is TRBJ1-6 and V is TRBV6-5; D gene ambiguous. The V and J ends lost 6 bases and 1 base respectively, with 10 bases between them. This CDR3 contains 15 residues. In germline, CDR1 is MNHEY, CDR2 SVGAGI. CDR3 sequence: CASRVAWSYNSPLHF. The CDR3 DNA sequence: TGTGCCAGCAGGGTAGCTTGGTCCTATAATTCACCCCTCCACTTT.

This clone was counted a single time. Here the CDR3 reads CSASSDRGLYGAKNIQYF. In DNA, the CDR3 is TGCAGTGCTAGTTCTGACAGGGGACTGTATGGGGCCAAAAACATTCAGTACTTC. The rearrangement links TRBV20-1 to TRBJ2-4, with 8 bases identical to TRBD1. The CDR3 sequence is 18 residues long. Germline V gene lookup returns CDR1 DFQATT and CDR2 SNEGSKA (reference sequence). V was pared by 3 bases and J by 1 base, with 14 bases of the junction left unmatched.

The CDR3 DNA reads TGTGCCAGCAGCTTAGCGGTAGGGGGCAGGGGCTACACCTTC. Translating it yields CASSLAVGGRGYTF. The chain uses TRBV7-8 and TRBJ1-2; 7 positions match TRBD1. This CDR3 contains 14 residues. CDR1 is SGHVS, CDR2 FQNEAQ, per germline. V was pared by 0 bases and J by 8 bases, with 6 bases of the junction left unmatched.

The rearrangement links TRBV2 to TRBJ2-6; TRBD2 matches 11 bases. Germline CDR1 SNHLY, CDR2 FYNNEI. The CDR3 extends over 16 amino acids. V lost 6 bases to trimming and J lost 0 bases; unmatched junction nucleotides: 1. CDR3 in DNA: TGTGCCAGCAGCCTAGCGGGAGGCTCTGGGGCCAACGTCCTGACTTTC. Amino acid sequence: CASSLAGGSGANVLTF. Full variable domain (rest looked up from reference TRBV2 and TRBJ2-6): EPEVTQTPSHQVTQMGQEVILRCVPISNHLYFYWYRQILGQKVEFLVSFYNNEISEKSEIFDDQFSVERPDGSNFTLKIRSTKLEDSAMYFCASSLAGGSGANVLTFGAGSRLTVL.

V gene TRBV5-4 combines with J gene TRBJ2-1; 9 bases map to TRBD1. V lost 9 bases to trimming and J lost 0 bases; unmatched junction nucleotides: 13. CDR1 is SGHNT and CDR2 is YYREEE in the germline V gene (reference sequence). The CDR3 extends over 17 amino acids. The chain's CDR3 is CATVPGQGLFSYNEQFF. The CDR3 nucleotides are TGTGCCACGGTCCCGGGACAGGGCCTTTTCTCCTACAATGAGCAGTTCTTC.

V and J are TRBV30 and TRBJ1-4, with TRBD1 matching 10 bases. With V trimmed by 5 bases and J by 7 bases, 4 bases remained unmatched. The CDR3 is 13 residues long. Germline CDR1 reads GTSNPN; CDR2 reads SVGIG (reference sequence). CDR3 amino acids: CAWDRDRGEKLFF. In DNA form, the CDR3 reads TGTGCCTGGGACCGGGACAGGGGTGAAAAACTGTTTTTT.

The table lists this clone with a few counts. V gene TRBV7-9 combines with J gene TRBJ1-4; unclear D gene. V was pared by 2 bases and J by 7 bases, with 11 bases between. There are 14 residues in the CDR3. Germline values: CDR1 SEHNR, CDR2 FQNEAQ (reference sequence). The CDR3: CASSLWADFEKLFF. CDR3 bases: TGTGCCAGCAGCTTATGGGCAGATTTTGAAAAACTGTTTTTT.

The count of this clone is one. The chain carries TRBV27 and TRBJ1-1, with TRBD1 matching over 7 bases. The CDR3 is 14 residues long. The trim removed 6 bases at V and 2 bases at J, leaving 6 bases unmatched. Germline loops: CDR1 MNHEY, CDR2 SMNVEV (reference sequence). The CDR3 bases are TGTGCCAGCAGGCCCGGGACAGTCAACACTGAAGCTTTCTTT. This translates into CASRPGTVNTEAFF.

The chain uses TRBV28 and TRBJ1-2; TRBD1 matches at 7 bases. This CDR3 has 14 residues. Germline assignment: CDR1 MDHEN and CDR2 SYDVKM. Trimming at V came to 3 bases and at J to 4 bases, leaving 5 bases not matched to a gene. CDR3 DNA: TGTGCCAGCAGTTTTAACAGGGGCGTCTATGGCTACACCTTC. It is translated as CASSFNRGVYGYTF.

The chain uses TRBV6-2 or TRBV6-3 and TRBJ1-5; 10 bases line up with TRBD1. The CDR3 loop spans 15 amino acids. Germline V gene lookup returns CDR1 MNHEY and CDR2 SVGEGT. The V and J ends lost 6 bases and 2 bases, in that order; junction bases with no gene match: 4. CDR3 loop: CASSLGTGGNQPQHF. The CDR3 DNA reads TGTGCCAGCAGCCTTGGGACAGGGGGCAATCAGCCCCAGCATTTT.

This rearrangement joins TRBV6-6 to TRBJ1-2, with D perhaps TRBD1 (5 bases). Trimming shortened V by 1 base and J by 6 bases, and 9 bases separated the two germline ends. CDR3 length: 13 residues. Germline V gives CDR1 MNHNY, CDR2 SVGAGI (reference sequence). CDR3 in DNA: TGTGCCAGCAGTTACTGGGCAGGGAATGGCTACACCTTC. This encodes CASSYWAGNGYTF.

V gene TRBV6-1 combines with J gene TRBJ1-1; D perhaps matches TRBD1 (6 bases). This CDR3 is 18 amino acids long. Germline V gene lookup returns CDR1 MNHNS and CDR2 SASEGT. With 1 base removed from V and 3 bases from J, the gap between germline ends came to 21 bases. The CDR3 sequence: CASSEDREVTGLHTEAFF. The CDR3 region has the DNA TGTGCCAGCAGTGAAGATCGCGAAGTTACAGGGTTACACACTGAAGCTTTCTTT.

The chain links TRBV19 to TRBJ1-4; D unresolved. The CDR3 consists of 18 residues. Deletions cut 0 bases from V and 0 bases from J, with 14 bases between. CDR1 and CDR2 from the germline V gene are LNHDA and SQIVND (reference sequence). CDR3 in amino acids: CASSIDPLWRATNEKLFF. The CDR3 region has the DNA TGTGCCAGTAGTATAGATCCCCTCTGGAGGGCAACTAATGAAAAACTGTTTTTT.

The chain joins TRBV4-3 to TRBJ1-5, with D possibly being TRBD1 (6 bases). Trimming cost V 0 bases and J 6 bases, with 12 bases left between them. This CDR3 has 15 amino acids. CDR1 and CDR2 from the germline V gene are LGHNA and YSLEER. The CDR3 DNA sequence: TGCGCCAGCAGCCAAGAGGTGGCAGGGGCTCAGCCCCAGCATTTT. Amino acids: CASSQEVAGAQPQHF.

The sample holds one count of this clone. The chain is built from TRBV21-1 and TRBJ2-1; TRBD1, the table's D call, lacks a check against the DNA. TRBV21-1 is a pseudogene locus. This CDR3 spans 17 amino acids. This chain's CDR3 is CASSPIPGQGEGDEQFF. In DNA form, the CDR3 reads TGTGCCAGCAGTCCGATCCCGGGACAGGGGGAAGGCGATGAGCAGTTCTTC.

This sequence joins TRBV24-1 and TRBJ1-1; perhaps TRBD1 as D (5 bases). There are 13 residues in the CDR3. From germline, CDR1 is KGHDR and CDR2 SFDVKD. V lost 7 bases and J 4 bases, leaving 12 bases between the germline ends. The CDR3 spells CATSEPGGTEAFF. DNA for the CDR3: TGTGCCACCAGCGAACCCGGGGGCACTGAAGCTTTCTTT.

The chain is built from TRBV7-2 and TRBJ1-1; D may be TRBD1 (6 bases). Trimming cost V 2 bases and J 10 bases, with 14 bases left between them. Germline lookup yields CDR1 SGHTA and CDR2 FQGNSA. The CDR3 totals 13 residues. The CDR3 loop is CASSLPPGVAAFF. Written as DNA, the CDR3 is TGTGCCAGCAGCTTACCCCCAGGGGTAGCAGCTTTCTTT.

The V and J genes are TRBV5-1 and TRBJ1-3; 7 bases fit TRBD1. Germline CDR1 and CDR2: SGHRS and YFSETQ. Unmatched junction bases numbered 1, after V lost 4 bases and J lost 0 bases. The CDR3 runs to 14 residues. The CDR3 DNA sequence: TGCGCCAGCAGCCCAGGGGGCTCTGGAAACACCATATATTTT. It yields the protein CASSPGGSGNTIYF.